What follows are 10 T cell receptor beta chains derived from one specimen sequenced in a study of cytomegalovirus exposure and HLA in healthy donors. The protocol was immunoSEQ multiplex PCR, while the TCRdb copy is restricted to in-frame clones and leaves out a portion. The repertoire holds more than 80,000 clones, with roughly 90% as singletons. Sequences were obtained from PBMCs. The receptor source for this set is a woman in her late teens or twenties in good health and CMV-seropositive.

This sequence joins TRBV27 and TRBJ1-6; possible D gene TRBD1, 5 bases. The CDR3 has 15 residues. V lost 1 base and J lost 8, with 12 bases in between. Germline V lookup: CDR1 MNHEY, CDR2 SMNVEV (reference sequence). CDR3 nucleotide sequence: TGTGCCAGCAGTTTATTGGCGGGACGGGATTCACCCCTCCACTTT. This sequence encodes CASSLLAGRDSPLHF.

This clone was recorded only once. The chain links TRBV5-6 to TRBJ2-1, with 8 bases fitting TRBD2. Germline trimming cut 0 bases from V and 0 bases from J; bases unmatched to any gene: 5. Per the germline V gene, CDR1 is SGHDT and CDR2 is YYEEEE. This CDR3 region has 17 residues. CDR3 DNA: TGTGCCAGCAGCTTGGATCCAGCGGGGGTCTCCTACAATGAGCAGTTCTTC. As protein: CASSLDPAGVSYNEQFF.

V is TRBV6-5 and J is TRBJ1-4; D perhaps matches TRBD1 (5 bases). Germline V gene lookup returns CDR1 MNHEY and CDR2 SVGAGI. V dropped 5 bases and J dropped 5 bases, with 9 bases sitting between them. The CDR3 is 13 amino acids. The CDR3 region has the DNA TGTGCCAGCAGTCCCGACAGAAATGAAAAACTGTTTTTT. Translated, it gives CASSPDRNEKLFF.

The chain recombines TRBV18 with TRBJ2-6, with D perhaps TRBD1 (6 bases). Germline V gives CDR1 KGHSH, CDR2 LQKENI. The V gene lost 4 bases and the J gene lost 0 bases, with 19 bases spanning the gap. The CDR3 length is 19 residues. The DNA of the CDR3 is TGTGCCAGCTCACTACGACTTCGGGACATCAACTCTGGGGCCAACGTCCTGACTTTC. Amino acids: CASSLRLRDINSGANVLTF.

The CDR3 spells CASSSGGVENEQFF. The CDR3 nucleotides are TGTGCCAGCAGTAGCGGGGGGGTTGAGAATGAGCAGTTCTTC. The chain uses TRBV6-4 and TRBJ2-1, with 10 bases identical to TRBD2. The CDR3 is 14 amino acids. The V gene's germline CDR1 is MRHNA and CDR2 SNTAGT. The V and J ends lost 5 bases and 7 bases, in that order; junction bases with no gene match: 5.

The rearrangement links TRBV6-5 to TRBJ2-7; 9 positions match TRBD1. The J segment lost 3 bases and the V segment lost 6 bases, leaving 6 bases of the junction unmatched. This CDR3 contains 14 residues. Germline CDR1 MNHEY, CDR2 SVGAGI. In DNA form, the CDR3 reads TGTGCCAGCAGCCCGGGACAGGGCAACTACGAGCAGTACTTC. Protein product: CASSPGQGNYEQYF.

The chain joins TRBV5-1 to TRBJ2-5; D is ambiguous. CDR3 size: 14 residues. The germline CDR1 and CDR2 sequences are SGHRS and YFSETQ. V gave up 1 base and J gave up 3 bases, with 10 bases separating them. The CDR3 spells CASSLRQLEETQYF. In nucleotides, the CDR3 is TGCGCCAGCAGCTTGAGACAACTGGAAGAGACCCAGTACTTC. The full variable domain, completed using reference TRBV5-1 and TRBJ2-5, is KAGVTQTPRYLIKTRGQQVTLSCSPISGHRSVSWYQQTPGQGLQFLFEYFSETQRNKGNFPGRFSGRQFSNSRSEMNVSTLELGDSALYLCASSLRQLEETQYFGPGTRLLVL.

The genes are TRBV4-3 and TRBJ1-2; no definite D call. Germline CDR1 reads LGHNA; CDR2 reads YSLEER. This CDR3 is built from 15 residues. Trimming took off 0 bases at V and 8 bases at J, with 16 bases between the two ends. CDR3: CASSQDSGHIEGYTF. CDR3 DNA sequence: TGCGCCAGCAGCCAAGATTCTGGGCATATTGAGGGCTACACCTTC.

The chain recombines TRBV21-1 with TRBJ2-7; the D call TRBD1 from the table was never checked on the DNA. TRBV21-1 is classified as a pseudogene. This CDR3 is built from 14 residues. The CDR3 DNA is TGTGCCAGTCCGACAGGTGGGAACTCCTACGAGCAGTACGTC. It translates to CASPTGGNSYEQYV.

This clone was detected only a few times. The rearrangement uses TRBV5-5 and TRBJ2-2; 8 bases align to TRBD2. The CDR3 has 15 amino acids. The V gene's germline CDR1 is SGHKS and CDR2 YYEKEE (reference sequence). The ends lost 4 bases at V and 0 bases at J; junction bases unmatched: 2. CDR3 nucleotides: TGTGCCAGCAGCCCGGGACTAGCGAACACCGGGGAGCTGTTTTTT. Amino acids: CASSPGLANTGELFF.